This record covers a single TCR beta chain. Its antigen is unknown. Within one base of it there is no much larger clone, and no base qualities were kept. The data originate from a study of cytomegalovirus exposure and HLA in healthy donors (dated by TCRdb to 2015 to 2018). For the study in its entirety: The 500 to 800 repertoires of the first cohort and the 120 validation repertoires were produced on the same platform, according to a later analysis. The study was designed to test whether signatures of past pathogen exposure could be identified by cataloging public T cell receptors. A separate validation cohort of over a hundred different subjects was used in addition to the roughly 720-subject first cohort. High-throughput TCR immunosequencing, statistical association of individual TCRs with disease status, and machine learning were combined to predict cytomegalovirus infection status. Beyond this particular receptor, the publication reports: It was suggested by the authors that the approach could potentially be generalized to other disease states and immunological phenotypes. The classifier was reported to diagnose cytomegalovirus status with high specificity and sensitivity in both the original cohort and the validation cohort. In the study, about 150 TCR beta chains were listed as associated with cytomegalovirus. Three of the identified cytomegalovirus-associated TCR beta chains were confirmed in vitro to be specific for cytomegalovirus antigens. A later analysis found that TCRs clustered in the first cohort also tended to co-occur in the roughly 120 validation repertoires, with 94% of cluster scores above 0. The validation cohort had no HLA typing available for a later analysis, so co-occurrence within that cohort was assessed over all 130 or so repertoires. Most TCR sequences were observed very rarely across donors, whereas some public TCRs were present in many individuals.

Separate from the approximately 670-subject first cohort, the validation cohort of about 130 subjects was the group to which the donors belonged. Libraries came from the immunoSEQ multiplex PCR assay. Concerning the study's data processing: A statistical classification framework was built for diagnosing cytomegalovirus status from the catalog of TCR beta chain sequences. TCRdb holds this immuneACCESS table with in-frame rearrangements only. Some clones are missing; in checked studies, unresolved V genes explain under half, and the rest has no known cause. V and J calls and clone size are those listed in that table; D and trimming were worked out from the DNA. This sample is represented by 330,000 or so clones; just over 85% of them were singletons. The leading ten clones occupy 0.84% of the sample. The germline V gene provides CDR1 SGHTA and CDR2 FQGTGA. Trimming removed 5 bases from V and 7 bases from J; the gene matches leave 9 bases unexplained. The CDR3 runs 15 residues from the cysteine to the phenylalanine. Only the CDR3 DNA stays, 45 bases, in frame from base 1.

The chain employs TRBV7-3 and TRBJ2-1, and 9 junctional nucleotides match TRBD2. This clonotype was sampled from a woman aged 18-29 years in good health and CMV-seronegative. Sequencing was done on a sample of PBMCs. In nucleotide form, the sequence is TGTGCCAGCAGCCGGGGACTAGCCCGGGGGAATGAGCAGTTCTTC. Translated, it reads CASSRGLARGNEQFF.